Here is one T cell receptor beta chain with its context. Its antigen is not known. This sample is drawn from a study of T cell repertoires in cytomegalovirus infection. Germline-derived CDR1 and CDR2 are MDHEN and SYDVKM. V was pared by 3 bases and J by 1 base, with 12 bases between. CDR3 length: 15 amino acids. TCRdb reprocessed the reads with MiXCR, giving one entry per CDR3 protein. The table has approximately 260,000 distinct CDR3 sequences, roughly a fifth seen once. The rearrangement joins TRBV28 to TRBJ2-5; D is perhaps TRBD1 (5 bases). This TCR came from a human donor in good health (CMV status not recorded). Some clones in this sample may be carry-over from other donors' samples. Sequencing was performed on cultured PBMCs, taken from culture after CMV antigen stimulation. CDR3 in amino acids: CASSFSWGGQETQYF. CDR3 DNA: TGTGCCAGCAGTTTTTCTTGGGGCGGCCAAGAGACCCAGTACTTC. The full variable domain, rest sourced from reference TRBV28 and TRBJ2-5, is DVKVTQSSRYLVKRTGEKVFLECVQDMDHENMFWYRQDPGLGLRLIYFSYDVKMKEKGDIPEGYSVSREKKERFSLILESASTNQTSMYLCASSFSWGGQETQYFGPGTRLLVL.